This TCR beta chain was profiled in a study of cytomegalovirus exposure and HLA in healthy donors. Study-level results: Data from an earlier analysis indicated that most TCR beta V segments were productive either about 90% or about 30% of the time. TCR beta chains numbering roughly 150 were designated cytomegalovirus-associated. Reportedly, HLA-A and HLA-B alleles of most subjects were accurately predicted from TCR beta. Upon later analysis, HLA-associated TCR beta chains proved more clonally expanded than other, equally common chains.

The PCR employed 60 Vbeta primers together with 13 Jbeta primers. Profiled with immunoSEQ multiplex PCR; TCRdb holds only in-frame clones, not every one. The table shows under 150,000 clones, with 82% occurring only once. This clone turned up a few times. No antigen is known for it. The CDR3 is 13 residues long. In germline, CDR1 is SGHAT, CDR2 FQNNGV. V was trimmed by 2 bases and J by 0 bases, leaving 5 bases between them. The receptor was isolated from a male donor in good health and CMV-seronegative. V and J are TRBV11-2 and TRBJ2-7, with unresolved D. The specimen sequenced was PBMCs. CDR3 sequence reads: CASSLHTSYEQYF. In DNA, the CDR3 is TGTGCCAGCAGCTTACACACCTCCTACGAGCAGTACTTC.